The 28 T cell receptor beta chains in this list originate from one sample, sequenced in a study of PD-L1 blockade in urothelial cancer. Libraries were prepared by immunoSEQ multiplex PCR; TCRdb keeps only in-frame clonotypes and omits some of them. The table shows under 130,000 clones, with roughly 84% occurring only once. Sample: PBMCs, taken around atezolizumab (anti-PD-L1) treatment. Receptor source: a man aged 50-59 years with urothelial cancer.

The genes are TRBV28 and TRBJ1-2; 7 bases match TRBD1. Germline V CDR1 and CDR2: MDHEN, SYDVKM. The CDR3 runs 16 residues. V dropped 0 bases and J dropped 2; count of bases not matched to a gene: 6. The CDR3 DNA reads as TGTGCCAGCAGTTTATGGTCGGCAGGGGGGAACTATGGCTACACCTTC. It is translated as CASSLWSAGGNYGYTF.

The CDR3 here is CASSSRGTDTQYF. The CDR3 DNA follows: TGTGCCAGCTCAAGCAGGGGTACAGATACGCAGTATTTT. V and J are TRBV18 and TRBJ2-3, with D possibly being TRBD1 (6 bases). The germline V gene encodes CDR1 KGHSH and CDR2 LQKENI. V was cut by 5 bases and J by 3 bases, with 9 bases left in between. This CDR3 is built from 13 residues.

This chain links TRBV19 with TRBJ2-1; 7 bases match TRBD2. Germline CDR1 reads LNHDA; CDR2 reads SQIVND (reference sequence). The ends lost 9 bases at V and 5 bases at J; junction bases unmatched: 13. The CDR3 length is 15 residues. CDR3 region: CASKIGGSLDNEQFF. CDR3 bases: TGTGCCAGCAAAATCGGCGGGAGTTTGGACAATGAGCAGTTCTTC.

This chain joins TRBV7-9 and TRBJ1-2, with 8 bases identical to TRBD1. The CDR3 consists of 15 residues. Germline V gene sequence: CDR1 SEHNR, CDR2 FQNEAQ (reference sequence). V shed 5 bases, J shed 2 bases, and the junction held 7 bases outside the gene matches. Here the CDR3 DNA reads TGTGCCAGCAGCAACCGGGACAGGCTAAACTATGGCTACACCTTC. This sequence encodes CASSNRDRLNYGYTF.

This clone was detected a few times. The J gene is TRBJ1-2, the V gene TRBV7-2, with D perhaps matching TRBD1 (5 bases). Trimming removed 5 bases from V and 4 bases from J, with 17 bases in between. Germline V gene data show CDR1 as SGHTA and CDR2 as FQGNSA. CDR3 length: 15 amino acids. The CDR3 loop is CASSLIEGASYGYTF. The CDR3 DNA follows: TGTGCCAGCAGCCTCATCGAAGGGGCCAGCTATGGCTACACCTTC.

This rearrangement joins TRBV5-1 to TRBJ2-3, with TRBD2 as a possible D gene (6 bases). Germline loops: CDR1 SGHRS, CDR2 YFSETQ. The CDR3 extends over 15 amino acids. The V end was cut by 0 bases, the J end by 2 bases, with 10 bases between. The CDR3 sequence: CASSLVAGFTDTQYF. CDR3 DNA: TGCGCCAGCAGCTTGGTCGCGGGATTCACAGATACGCAGTATTTT.

The chain employs TRBV10-3 and TRBJ2-7, with 9 bases identical to TRBD2. This CDR3 has 12 amino acids. The trim removed 10 bases at V and 4 bases at J, leaving 5 bases unmatched. Germline CDR1 and CDR2: ENHRY and SYGVKD. CDR3 DNA sequence: TGTGCCAGTAGCGGGAGAGAGTACGAGCAGTACTTC. Protein: CASSGREYEQYF.

With respect to this clone: An end of the junction does not agree with germline; a read error may underlie this. J is TRBJ2-1 and V is TRBV2; 9 bases fit TRBD2. The CDR3 covers 15 residues. The V gene's germline CDR1 is SNHLY and CDR2 FYNNEI. The CDR3 region is CASNELAGFYNEQFF. In nucleotides, the CDR3 is TGTGCCAGCAATGAACTAGCGGGTTTCTACAATGAGCAGTTCTTC. Variable domain in full (rest from reference TRBV2 and TRBJ2-1): EPEVTQTPSHQVTQMGQEVILRCVPISNHLYFYWYRQILGQKVEFLVSFYNNEISEKSEIFDDQFSVERPDGSNFTLKIRSTKLEDSAMYFCASNELAGFYNEQFFGPGTRLTVL.

The J gene is TRBJ2-2, the V gene TRBV19, with TRBD2 identical over 11 bases. The CDR3 is 16 residues long. Per the germline V gene, CDR1 is LNHDA and CDR2 is SQIVND (reference sequence). Losses at the gene ends were 5 bases for V and 4 bases for J; bases not matched to a gene: 6. The CDR3 is CASSSIAGGSTGELFF. DNA for the CDR3: TGTGCCAGTAGTTCCATAGCGGGAGGGAGCACCGGGGAGCTGTTTTTT.

V usage is TRBV14 and J usage is TRBJ1-5, with D possibly TRBD1 on 5 matching bases. Germline CDR1 SGHDN, CDR2 FVKESK. V shed 0 bases and J shed 9 bases, with 9 bases lying between them. The CDR3 is 13 residues long. The CDR3 DNA reads TGTGCCAGCAGCCAAGATTGGGGCTGGCCCCAGCATTTT. It yields the protein CASSQDWGWPQHF.

The V gene is TRBV27, the J gene TRBJ1-1; 9 bases agree with TRBD1. The CDR3 is 15 residues long. V shed 6 bases, J shed 1 base, and the junction held 6 bases outside the gene matches. From germline, CDR1 is MNHEY and CDR2 SMNVEV (reference sequence). The CDR3 spells CASRGTGRRNTEAFF. The CDR3 DNA is TGTGCCAGCAGGGGGACAGGGCGACGGAACACTGAAGCTTTCTTT.

This clone was counted many times. J is TRBJ2-7 and V is TRBV27; a weak D match, TRBD2 (5 bases). V dropped 5 bases and J dropped 0 bases, with 11 bases sitting between them. Germline CDR1 is MNHEY and CDR2 is SMNVEV (reference sequence). The CDR3 covers 14 residues. CDR3 sequence (DNA): TGTGCCAGCAGTACTACTAGGAGCTCCTACGAGCAGTACTTC. It is translated as CASSTTRSSYEQYF.

The chain employs TRBV7-2 and TRBJ2-3; 13 bases are a match to TRBD2. The CDR3 is 16 amino acids. The trim removed 4 bases at V and 3 bases at J, leaving 4 bases unmatched. Germline CDR1 is SGHTA and CDR2 is FQGNSA. The CDR3 DNA reads as TGTGCCAGCAGCTCCGGACTAGCGGGAGCGACAGATACGCAGTATTTT. Translated, it gives CASSSGLAGATDTQYF.

The V call is TRBV5-1, the J call TRBJ2-1; 8 bases align to TRBD2. The CDR3 spans 13 residues. The germline V gene encodes CDR1 SGHRS and CDR2 YFSETQ. J was trimmed by 16 bases and V by 2 bases; bases with no gene match: 11. CDR3 residues: CASSLDGAGAPFF. The CDR3 region has the DNA TGCGCCAGCAGCTTAGACGGAGCGGGGGCCCCATTCTTC.

V gene TRBV28 combines with J gene TRBJ2-3; the D gene is possibly TRBD1 (6 bases). CDR3 length: 13 residues. The V end was cut by 5 bases, the J end by 0 bases, with 6 bases between. Germline V gene sequence: CDR1 MDHEN, CDR2 SYDVKM. This CDR3 is CASSQGSTDTQYF. The CDR3 DNA follows: TGTGCCAGCAGTCAGGGGAGCACAGATACGCAGTATTTT.

This clone was seen a single time. This rearrangement joins TRBV2 to TRBJ2-7, with 10 nucleotides matching TRBD2. Trimming cost V 4 bases and J 6 bases; bases outside gene matches: 9. This CDR3 is built from 15 residues. Germline lookup yields CDR1 SNHLY and CDR2 FYNNEI. The CDR3 sequence: CASSGSLAGVGEQYF. The CDR3 nucleotides are TGTGCCAGCAGTGGCTCCCTAGCGGGAGTCGGCGAGCAGTACTTC.

The chain carries TRBV6-1 and TRBJ1-3; TRBD1 is a possible D gene (5 bases). CDR1 and CDR2 from the germline V gene are MNHNS and SASEGT. The CDR3 is 13 amino acids. The V end lost 6 bases, the J end lost 4 bases, and 10 bases lay between the germline ends. CDR3 bases: TGTGCCAGCAGGCTGGGGGGAGGAAACACCATATATTTT. Protein: CASRLGGGNTIYF.

This sequence joins TRBV7-6 and TRBJ2-2, with D possibly being TRBD2 (5 bases). The V gene's germline CDR1 is SGHVS and CDR2 FNYEAQ. This CDR3 comprises 15 residues. V gave up 1 base and J gave up 1 base, with 7 bases separating them. The DNA of the CDR3 is TGTGCCAGCAGCTTAGACGGGATGAACACCGGGGAGCTGTTTTTT. Translating it yields CASSLDGMNTGELFF.

The count of this clone is one. V is TRBV27 and J is TRBJ2-7; TRBD1 matches 11 bases. The CDR3 is 14 amino acids. Germline loops: CDR1 MNHEY, CDR2 SMNVEV (reference sequence). Trimming at V came to 3 bases and at J to 3 bases, leaving 1 base not matched to a gene. The CDR3, as DNA: TGTGCCAGCAGTTTCGGGACAGGGGGCTACGAGCAGTACTTC. It yields the protein CASSFGTGGYEQYF.

The chain joins TRBV6-5 to TRBJ2-3; 7 bases align to TRBD1. The germline V gene encodes CDR1 MNHEY and CDR2 SVGAGI. This CDR3 comprises 13 residues. The J segment lost 3 bases and the V segment lost 6 bases, leaving 3 bases of the junction unmatched. The CDR3, as DNA: TGTGCCAGCAGACCCAGGGGGACAGATACGCAGTATTTT. This translates into CASRPRGTDTQYF.

V is TRBV28 and J is TRBJ1-2; D gene uncertain. This CDR3 region has 17 residues. V lost 6 bases and J 3 bases, leaving 23 bases between the germline ends. The germline V gene encodes CDR1 MDHEN and CDR2 SYDVKM. The CDR3 DNA sequence: TGTGCCAGCAGCCTAACCTCGGGCCCCCTGAGGGACTATGGCTACACCTTC. The encoded protein is CASSLTSGPLRDYGYTF.

V gene TRBV6-5 combines with J gene TRBJ2-1; 11 nucleotides line up with TRBD2. Germline V gene data show CDR1 as MNHEY and CDR2 as SVGAGI. V lost 1 base to trimming and J lost 8 bases; unmatched junction nucleotides: 4. There are 15 residues in the CDR3. This CDR3 reads CASSYFSGRGYEQFF. The CDR3 DNA reads as TGTGCCAGCAGTTACTTTAGCGGGAGGGGGTATGAGCAGTTCTTC.

The chain couples TRBV7-9 to TRBJ1-2; 10 bases match TRBD1. The germline CDR1 and CDR2 sequences are SEHNR and FQNEAQ (reference sequence). Germline trimming cut 4 bases from V and 1 base from J; bases unmatched to any gene: 3. The CDR3 consists of 15 residues. This chain's CDR3 is CASSYGTGDNYGYTF. The CDR3 nucleotides read TGTGCCAGCAGCTACGGGACAGGGGATAACTATGGCTACACCTTC.

The genes are TRBV5-1 and TRBJ2-1, with D perhaps matching TRBD1 (6 bases). V was pared by 3 bases and J by 10 bases, with 8 bases between. CDR3 length equals 11 residues. Germline CDR1 SGHRS, CDR2 YFSETQ. CDR3 residues: CASSSGDEQFF. CDR3 coding DNA: TGCGCCAGCAGCTCAGGGGACGAGCAGTTCTTC.

This clone showed up just a few times. This chain links TRBV30 with TRBJ1-2; D unresolved. The CDR3 is 13 residues long. Germline loops: CDR1 GTSNPN, CDR2 SVGIG (reference sequence). Trimming took off 3 bases at V and 0 bases at J, with 8 bases between the two ends. The CDR3 nucleotides read TGTGCCTGGAGAAGCCTGTCTAACTATGGCTACACCTTC. Translation: CAWRSLSNYGYTF. Full variable domain (rest looked up from reference TRBV30 and TRBJ1-2): SQTIHQWPATLVQPVGSPLSLECTVEGTSNPNLYWYRQAAGRGLQLLFYSVGIGQISSEVPQNLSASRPQDRQFILSSKKLLLSDSGFYLCAWRSLSNYGYTFGSGTRLTVV.

V gene TRBV7-3 combines with J gene TRBJ2-5; D might be TRBD2 (7 bases). CDR1 SGHTA and CDR2 FQGTGA come from the germline V gene. This CDR3 spans 15 amino acids. V lost 2 bases to trimming and J lost 5 bases, with 15 bases between them. In nucleotides, the CDR3 is TGTGCCAGCAGCTTATCGGGCGGGGGCACGGAGACCCAGTACTTC. Translating gives CASSLSGGGTETQYF.

The chain links TRBV19 to TRBJ2-3, with D uncertain. The V and J ends lost 1 base and 1 base respectively, with 12 bases between them. From germline, CDR1 is LNHDA and CDR2 SQIVND (reference sequence). The CDR3 is 16 residues long. The CDR3 loop reads CASSIGQVVGTDTQYF. The CDR3 nucleotides are TGTGCCAGTAGTATAGGGCAGGTGGTGGGCACAGATACGCAGTATTTT.

J is TRBJ2-3 and V is TRBV5-1; D gene ambiguous. The V gene's germline CDR1 is SGHRS and CDR2 YFSETQ. V was clipped by 0 bases and J by 0 bases, with 8 bases between them. This CDR3 is 15 amino acids long. As DNA, the CDR3 is TGCGCCAGCAGCTTGGGTTCTTATAGCACAGATACGCAGTATTTT. Residues: CASSLGSYSTDTQYF.